The 28 T cell receptor beta chains given below trace back to one sample, sequenced in a study of siplizumab effects on memory and regulatory T cells. Generated by immunoSEQ multiplex PCR, the TCRdb table keeps only in-frame clones and is missing some. The sample carries fewer than 120,000 clones, around nine tenths recorded once. The sample comprised CD4+ T cells sorted from blood. These receptors came from a human donor in good health.

This chain uses TRBV2 with TRBJ2-3; possibly TRBD1 or TRBD2 for D (5 bases each). The germline V gene has CDR1 SNHLY and CDR2 FYNNEI. The ends were cut back, 0 bases at V and 4 bases at J, with 14 bases in the middle. The CDR3 loop spans 16 amino acids. The CDR3 is CASSEAPGRTSDTQYF. The CDR3 coding sequence is TGTGCCAGCAGTGAAGCCCCGGGACGGACCTCAGATACGCAGTATTTT.

V gene TRBV9 combines with J gene TRBJ1-1; D may be TRBD1 (5 bases). CDR3 length: 13 residues. Germline loops: CDR1 SGDLS, CDR2 YYNGEE. Trimming cost V 3 bases and J 2 bases, with 8 bases left between them. In DNA, the CDR3 is TGTGCCAGCAGCGCCGACAGTAACACTGAAGCTTTCTTT. This codes for CASSADSNTEAFF.

The chain recombines TRBV5-1 with TRBJ2-7; TRBD1 agrees at 9 bases. The germline gives CDR1 SGHRS, CDR2 YFSETQ. This CDR3 has 16 residues. The trim removed 3 bases at V and 0 bases at J, leaving 7 bases unmatched. This CDR3 reads CASSWGQGASSYEQYF. As DNA, the CDR3 is TGCGCCAGCAGCTGGGGACAGGGCGCAAGCTCCTACGAGCAGTACTTC.

The rearrangement uses TRBV15 and TRBJ2-7, with TRBD1 matching 8 bases. Germline values: CDR1 LNHNV, CDR2 YYDKDF (reference sequence). V dropped 3 bases and J dropped 6; count of bases not matched to a gene: 4. This CDR3 region has 13 residues. The CDR3 loop reads CATSRGQEGEQYF. The CDR3 nucleotides read TGTGCCACCAGCAGGGGACAGGAAGGCGAGCAGTACTTC.

The rearrangement links TRBV6-5 to TRBJ1-1; a possible D gene is TRBD1 (6 bases). Trimming pared 2 bases from V and 5 bases from J, leaving 9 bases between. The germline V gene has CDR1 MNHEY and CDR2 SVGAGI. CDR3 length: 13 amino acids. Here the CDR3 DNA reads TGTGCCAGCAGTTACGGGGGGGCGACTGAAGCTTTCTTT. Translating it yields CASSYGGATEAFF.

The chain is built from TRBV6-5 and TRBJ2-7; 9 positions match TRBD1. This CDR3 comprises 15 residues. With 6 bases clipped from V and 0 bases from J, the junction kept 6 bases outside the gene matches. Germline V gives CDR1 MNHEY, CDR2 SVGAGI. CDR3 DNA: TGTGCCAGCAGGGGGACAGGGATTTTCTCCTACGAGCAGTACTTC. This encodes CASRGTGIFSYEQYF.

The chain recombines TRBV5-1 with TRBJ2-5; D may be TRBD2 (5 bases). Germline V gene data show CDR1 as SGHRS and CDR2 as YFSETQ. V gave up 1 base and J gave up 5 bases, with 9 bases separating them. The CDR3 runs to 13 residues. Written as DNA, the CDR3 is TGCGCCAGCAGCTTGAACAGAGGGGAGACCCAGTACTTC. Translated: CASSLNRGETQYF.

This chain joins TRBV5-1 and TRBJ2-5; D tentatively fits TRBD1 or TRBD2 (6 bases each). The CDR3 loop spans 16 amino acids. CDR1 and CDR2 from the germline V gene are SGHRS and YFSETQ. The ends were cut back, 4 bases at V and 2 bases at J, with 18 bases in the middle. This chain's CDR3 is CASSTGGTPGQETQYF. For the CDR3, the DNA is TGCGCCAGCAGCACCGGCGGGACACCGGGACAAGAGACCCAGTACTTC. Filled out from reference TRBV5-1 and TRBJ2-5, the complete variable domain reads KAGVTQTPRYLIKTRGQQVTLSCSPISGHRSVSWYQQTPGQGLQFLFEYFSETQRNKGNFPGRFSGRQFSNSRSEMNVSTLELGDSALYLCASSTGGTPGQETQYFGPGTRLLVL.

The sample holds one count of this clone. The V and J genes are TRBV27 and TRBJ1-2; no reliable D call. This CDR3 comprises 13 residues. In germline, CDR1 is MNHEY, CDR2 SMNVEV (reference sequence). V shed 3 bases and J shed 7 bases, with 12 bases lying between them. The CDR3 DNA is TGTGCCAGCAGTTTGGAAGGGTTTGGTGGCTACACCTTC. It yields the protein CASSLEGFGGYTF.

This sequence joins TRBV9 and TRBJ2-3; D is uncertain. The germline V gene has CDR1 SGDLS and CDR2 YYNGEE. Trimming cost V 3 bases and J 0 bases, with 11 bases left between them. The CDR3 contains 15 residues. Written as DNA, the CDR3 is TGTGCCAGCAGCGCCCTCTACATTAGCACAGATACGCAGTATTTT. Translated, it gives CASSALYISTDTQYF.

In DNA form, the CDR3 reads TGTGCCAGCAGCTTAGCGCTAAGGACAGGGGGCCTCATGAACACTGAAGCTTTCTTT. As protein: CASSLALRTGGLMNTEAFF. This chain uses TRBV7-6 with TRBJ1-1; 11 bases line up with TRBD1. The germline V gene encodes CDR1 SGHVS and CDR2 FNYEAQ. V lost 0 bases, J lost 0 bases, and 9 bases stayed unmatched. CDR3 length: 19 amino acids.

V usage is TRBV2 and J usage is TRBJ2-2; TRBD2 might be the D (6 bases). V was trimmed by 10 bases and J by 1 base, leaving 13 bases between them. Per the germline V gene, CDR1 is SNHLY and CDR2 is FYNNEI. CDR3 length: 14 amino acids. DNA for the CDR3: TGTGCCACCCAGGGACTTATGAACACCGGGGAGCTGTTTTTT. This gives the protein CATQGLMNTGELFF.

The chain uses TRBV6-6 and TRBJ1-5, with TRBD1 as a possible D gene (5 bases). Germline V CDR1 and CDR2: MNHNY, SVGAGI (reference sequence). V was cut by 6 bases and J by 6 bases, with 9 bases left in between. CDR3 length equals 12 residues. The CDR3 DNA reads TGTGCCAGCAGACAGGACTTTCAGCCCCAGCATTTT. Its protein is CASRQDFQPQHF.

The rearrangement links TRBV15 to TRBJ2-3, with a weak D call TRBD1 (7 bases). The V gene's germline CDR1 is LNHNV and CDR2 YYDKDF (reference sequence). CDR3 length: 16 residues. V lost 3 bases to trimming and J lost 3 bases, with 16 bases between them. The CDR3: CATSRPSGGKTDTQYF. CDR3 in DNA: TGTGCCACCAGCAGGCCCTCAGGGGGGAAAACAGATACGCAGTATTTT.

The chain combines TRBV29-1 with TRBJ1-4, with TRBD1 matching 7 bases. V trimming: 4 bases; J trimming: 5 bases; junction bases outside the gene matches: 4. From germline, CDR1 is SQVTM and CDR2 ANQGSEA. This CDR3 region has 13 residues. The CDR3 region is CSVGSRGNEKLFF. The CDR3 DNA sequence: TGCAGCGTTGGGTCCAGGGGGAATGAAAAACTGTTTTTT.

The J gene is TRBJ2-5, the V gene TRBV15; possibly TRBD1 for D (5 bases). CDR3 length equals 15 residues. Trimming took 0 bases from V and 5 from J, leaving 13 bases between them. Looked up from germline, CDR1 is LNHNV and CDR2 is YYDKDF (reference sequence). As DNA, the CDR3 is TGTGCCACCAGCAGAGATCGGCAGGGTTTCGAGACCCAGTACTTC. Its translation is CATSRDRQGFETQYF.

The chain carries TRBV7-7 and TRBJ2-3; no reliable D call. The CDR3 sequence is 14 residues long. The V and J ends lost 5 bases and 4 bases respectively, with 13 bases between them. Germline CDR1 is SSHAT and CDR2 is FNYEAQ (reference sequence). This CDR3 is CASSPSAGADTQYF. CDR3 nucleotide sequence: TGTGCCAGCAGCCCCTCCGCAGGTGCAGATACGCAGTATTTT.

CDR3 sequence: CSARVGDTQYF. CDR3 in DNA: TGCAGCGCGAGGGTGGGAGATACGCAGTATTTT. The V call is TRBV29-1, the J call TRBJ2-3, with D maybe TRBD2 (5 bases). CDR3 length: 11 residues. The V gene's germline CDR1 is SQVTM and CDR2 ANQGSEA. V was cut by 7 bases and J by 5 bases, with 10 bases left in between.

The CDR3 sequence: CASSLLKTGNTIYF. DNA for the CDR3: TGTGCCAGTTCCCTTTTGAAGACTGGAAACACCATATATTTT. The gene calls are TRBV19 and TRBJ1-3; no reliable D call. Trimming took off 8 bases at V and 2 bases at J, with 13 bases between the two ends. This CDR3 contains 14 residues. CDR1 and CDR2 from the germline V gene are LNHDA and SQIVND (reference sequence).

The rearrangement uses TRBV28 and TRBJ1-4; D is perhaps TRBD1 (5 bases). CDR1 and CDR2 (germline): MDHEN, SYDVKM. V lost 3 bases and J 7 bases, leaving 15 bases between the germline ends. The CDR3 consists of 15 residues. The CDR3 bases are TGTGCCAGCAGTTTTGTTTCGGGGAGGGGTGAAAAACTGTTTTTT. Translation: CASSFVSGRGEKLFF.

This clone was picked up a small number of times. The chain employs TRBV19 and TRBJ1-2; 8 nucleotides agree with TRBD1. Germline-derived CDR1 and CDR2 are LNHDA and SQIVND (reference sequence). V trimming: 7 bases; J trimming: 0 bases; junction bases outside the gene matches: 7. CDR3 size: 15 residues. The CDR3, as DNA: TGTGCCAGTACCATTGAGGACAGGGCTAACTATGGCTACACCTTC. Translating it yields CASTIEDRANYGYTF. The complete variable domain, with remaining parts taken from reference TRBV19 and TRBJ1-2, reads DGGITQSPKYLFRKEGQNVTLSCEQNLNHDAMYWYRQDPGQGLRLIYYSQIVNDFQKGDIAEGYSVSREKKESFPLTVTSAQKNPTAFYLCASTIEDRANYGYTFGSGTRLTVV.

The CDR3 sequence is CASSPPGGAVYNEQFF. The CDR3 nucleotides read TGTGCCAGCTCACCACCGGGGGGGGCGGTTTACAATGAGCAGTTCTTC. The V call is TRBV18, the J call TRBJ2-1; TRBD2 is a possible D gene (7 bases). V was cut by 0 bases and J by 4 bases, with 13 bases left in between. CDR3 length equals 16 residues. In germline, CDR1 is KGHSH, CDR2 LQKENI.

This chain links TRBV7-3 with TRBJ2-1, with 10 bases aligning to TRBD2. This CDR3 is built from 15 residues. V shed 3 bases, J shed 6 bases, and the junction held 5 bases outside the gene matches. CDR1 SGHTA and CDR2 FQGTGA come from the germline V gene. The CDR3 DNA is TGTGCCAGCAGCTTGAGACTAGCGGGCTCCAATGAGCAGTTCTTC. Protein: CASSLRLAGSNEQFF.

The chain has TRBV19 and TRBJ1-1; a weak D match, TRBD1 (6 bases). The V and J ends lost 3 bases and 0 bases respectively, with 11 bases between them. Germline CDR1 and CDR2: LNHDA and SQIVND (reference sequence). This CDR3 contains 15 residues. CDR3 coding DNA: TGTGCCAGTAGTATCCCCCAGGGGCTGAACACTGAAGCTTTCTTT. It encodes CASSIPQGLNTEAFF.

J is TRBJ2-5 and V is TRBV5-1; a weak D match, TRBD1 (6 bases). This CDR3 is 13 amino acids long. Trimming stripped 7 bases from V and 4 bases from J, with 14 bases between. The germline CDR1 and CDR2 sequences are SGHRS and YFSETQ. The CDR3 DNA reads TGCGCCAGCCAAAACAGGGTGGGAGAGACCCAGTACTTC. Its protein product is CASQNRVGETQYF.

This chain joins TRBV6-5 and TRBJ1-3; D is uncertain. Per germline, CDR1 MNHEY and CDR2 SVGAGI. There are 16 residues in the CDR3. The V and J ends lost 0 bases and 1 base respectively, with 10 bases between them. CDR3 protein: CASSYSFADSGNTIYF. Written as DNA, the CDR3 is TGTGCCAGCAGTTACTCGTTTGCGGATTCTGGAAACACCATATATTTT.

CDR3 loop: CASSSQGYEQYF. CDR3 DNA sequence: TGCGCCAGCAGCTCACAGGGTTACGAGCAGTACTTC. This chain links TRBV5-1 with TRBJ2-7; D is perhaps TRBD1 (6 bases). Trimming took 3 bases from V and 4 from J, leaving 8 bases between them. Germline CDR1 and CDR2: SGHRS and YFSETQ. This CDR3 is 12 amino acids long.

The chain recombines TRBV5-8 with TRBJ2-2; no clear D. CDR1 and CDR2 from the germline V gene are SGHTS and YDEGEE. V gave up 0 bases and J gave up 6 bases, with 12 bases separating them. This CDR3 is built from 15 residues. CDR3 in amino acids: CASSLEFSSAGELFF. CDR3 DNA: TGTGCCAGCAGCTTGGAGTTCAGTTCGGCCGGGGAGCTGTTTTTT. The full variable domain, in which reference TRBV5-8 and TRBJ2-2 provide the parts outside the CDR3, is EAGVTQSPTHLIKTRGQQATLRCSPISGHTSVYWYQQALGLGLQFLLWYDEGEERNRGNFPPRFSGRQFPNYSSELNVNALELEDSALYLCASSLEFSSAGELFFGEGSRLTVL.